In this sample, the clone carrying this T cell receptor beta chain turned up many times. This entry is derived from a study of T cells in Graves' hyperthyroidism and ophthalmopathy. Germline V gene sequence: CDR1 DFQATT, CDR2 SNEGSKA (reference sequence). The CDR3 has 17 amino acids. Trimming cost V 3 bases and J 4 bases; bases outside gene matches: 13. There were TCR beta CDR3 regions amplified from RNA transcripts. A set of HTBI primers served as the primers for a first-round RT-PCR of the TCR CDR3. Via MiXCR, TCRdb re-called the multiplex PCR reads, giving one row per CDR3 protein. The repertoire consists of roughly 560,000 distinct CDR3 sequences, with roughly 14% occurring once and the leading ten covering around 4.1%. Duration under 3 months, a NOSPECS grade of at least 4, and a Clinical Activity Score of at least 3 characterized the ophthalmopathy patients. The diagnoses drew upon clinical symptoms, serum thyroxine and TRAb, thyroid ultrasound and orbital computed tomography.

Sequencing used blood. The sequence came from a woman in her thirties or forties with Graves' ophthalmopathy. The chain is built from TRBV20-1 and TRBJ2-7; 12 bases agree with TRBD2. The CDR3 sequence is CSARGKPGLAGRYEQYF. CDR3 bases: TGCAGTGCTAGGGGGAAACCCGGACTAGCGGGACGATACGAGCAGTACTTC.